This record covers a single TCR beta chain. Antigen specificity is unknown. Produced via immunoSEQ multiplex PCR; TCRdb's table is partial and in-frame only. This sample has roughly 100,000 clones, with about 94% found just once. The sample comes from a study of siplizumab effects on memory and regulatory T cells. The CDR3 totals 17 residues. Between the trimmed V and J ends, which lost 6 bases and 2 bases, there was a span of 19 bases. Per germline, CDR1 LNHDA and CDR2 SQIVND (reference sequence). Study observations and caveats: Tracing alloreactive clones into unstimulated subsets worked for only a minor fraction of them.

The V and J genes are TRBV19 and TRBJ2-2; possibly TRBD2 for D (6 bases). The TCR sequence derives from a human donor in good health. Source material: Tregs sorted from blood. The CDR3: CASRDLWIAGNTGELFF. CDR3 nucleotide sequence: TGTGCCAGTAGGGACCTATGGATTGCGGGAAACACCGGGGAGCTGTTTTTT.